This T cell receptor beta chain was captured in a study of OX40 agonist ivuxolimab in advanced cancers. Method: immunoSEQ multiplex PCR; TCRdb's copy keeps in-frame clones and lacks some. The profile shows tens of thousands of clones, around four fifths of them singletons. Trimming shortened V by 5 bases and J by 7 bases, and 14 bases separated the two germline ends. Germline loops: CDR1 MGHDK, CDR2 SYGVNS. This CDR3 has 14 amino acids. Sequencing was performed on CD4+ or CD8+ T cells sorted from blood, taken in a trial of the OX40 agonist ivuxolimab. The chain carries TRBV25-1 and TRBJ2-2; perhaps TRBD2 as D (6 bases). The source of this sequence is an adult with an advanced solid tumor such as melanoma, head and neck, liver or kidney cancer. The chain's CDR3 is CASSLEGKGGELFF. The CDR3 DNA reads TGTGCCAGCAGTTTGGAGGGGAAAGGCGGGGAGCTGTTTTTT.